This note documents a single TCR beta chain sequence. Its target is unknown. This CDR3 is 15 amino acids long. Germline assignment: CDR1 SGHVS and CDR2 FQNEAQ. With 4 bases removed from V and 2 bases from J, the gap between germline ends came to 11 bases. The sample is drawn from a study of cytomegalovirus exposure and HLA in healthy donors. Regarding the study as a whole: In a later analysis, at a false discovery rate of 0.05, 16,951 TCR beta sequences were associated with HLA alleles. TCR sequences were mostly rare, though some public TCRs occurred in many donors. TRBV6-2, TRBV6-3 and some other V segments were unresolvable in 87-base-pair reads.

The PCR contained 60 Vbeta and 13 Jbeta primers. Using immunoSEQ multiplex PCR, the repertoire was profiled, and TCRdb retains in-frame clones only, with some absent. The sample has approximately 140,000 clones, more than 75% seen once. The donors (healthy individuals) were bone marrow donors. Sample: PBMCs. The origin of this receptor is a woman aged 40 to 50 in good health and CMV-seropositive. This chain joins TRBV7-8 and TRBJ2-2, with a possible D match to TRBD2 (6 bases). The CDR3 DNA reads as TGTGCCAGCAGCTGGGGACTCCTCAACACCGGGGAGCTGTTTTTT. This codes for CASSWGLLNTGELFF.